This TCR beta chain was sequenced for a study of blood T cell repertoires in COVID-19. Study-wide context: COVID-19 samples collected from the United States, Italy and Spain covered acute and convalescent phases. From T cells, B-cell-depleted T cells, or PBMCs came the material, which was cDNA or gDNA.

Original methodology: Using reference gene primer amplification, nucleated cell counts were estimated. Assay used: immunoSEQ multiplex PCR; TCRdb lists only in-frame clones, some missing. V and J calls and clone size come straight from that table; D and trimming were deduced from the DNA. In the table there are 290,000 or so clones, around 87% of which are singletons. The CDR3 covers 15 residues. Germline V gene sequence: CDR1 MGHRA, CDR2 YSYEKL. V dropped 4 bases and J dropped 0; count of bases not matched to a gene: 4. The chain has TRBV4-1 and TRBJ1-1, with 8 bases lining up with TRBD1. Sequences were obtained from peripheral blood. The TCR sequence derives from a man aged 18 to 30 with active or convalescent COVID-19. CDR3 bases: TGCGCCAGCAGCCTACAGGACAGGGTGAACACTGAAGCTTTCTTT. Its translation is CASSLQDRVNTEAFF.